This entry is about one T cell receptor beta chain. The antigen remains undetermined. These data originate in a study of T cell responses to AZD1222 COVID-19 vaccine. Study-wide results and caveats: The study found Spike-specific TCR breadth and depth rose after two AZD1222 doses.

Libraries were prepared by immunoSEQ multiplex PCR; TCRdb keeps only in-frame clonotypes and omits some of them. The sample lists more than 95,000 clones, 88% occurring once. The CDR3 is 17 amino acids. V lost 6 bases to trimming and J lost 4 bases; unmatched junction nucleotides: 13. Looked up from germline, CDR1 is LNHDA and CDR2 is SQIVND (reference sequence). The sequence derives from an adult who received the AZD1222 COVID-19 vaccine. The chain carries TRBV19 and TRBJ2-1, with 9 bases aligning to TRBD2. Sequencing used peripheral blood, obtained 28 days after the second AZD1222 dose. CDR3 in DNA: TGTGCCAGTAGCCTTCGGACTAGCGAGGGGAAATACAATGAGCAGTTCTTC. Translated: CASSLRTSEGKYNEQFF.